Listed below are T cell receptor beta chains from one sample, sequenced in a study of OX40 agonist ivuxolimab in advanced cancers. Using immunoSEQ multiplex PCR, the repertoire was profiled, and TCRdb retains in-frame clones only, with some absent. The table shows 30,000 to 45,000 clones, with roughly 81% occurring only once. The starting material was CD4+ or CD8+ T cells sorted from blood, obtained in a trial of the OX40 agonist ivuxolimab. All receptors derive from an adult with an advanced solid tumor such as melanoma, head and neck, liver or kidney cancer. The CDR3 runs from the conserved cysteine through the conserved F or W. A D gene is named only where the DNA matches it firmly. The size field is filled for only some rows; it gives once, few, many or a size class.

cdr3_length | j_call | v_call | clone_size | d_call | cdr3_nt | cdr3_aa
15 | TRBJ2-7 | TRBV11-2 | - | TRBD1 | TGTGCCAGCAGCTACGGACAGGGGCGGATGTACGAGCAGTACTTC | CASSYGQGRMYEQYF
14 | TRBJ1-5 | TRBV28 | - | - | TGTGCCAGCAGTTTACAGGGCCCCGGGGAGCCCCAGCATTTT | CASSLQGPGEPQHF
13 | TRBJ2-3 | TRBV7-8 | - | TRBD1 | TGTGCCAGCTGCAGGGGGCGTCAAGATACGCAGTATTTT | CASCRGRQDTQYF
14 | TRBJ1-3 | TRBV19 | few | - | TGTGCCAGTAGTATAGTAGATAGGGAAAACACCATATATTTT | CASSIVDRENTIYF
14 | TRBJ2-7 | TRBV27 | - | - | TGTGCCAGCAGCAAGGGGGACAAAGCCTACGAGCAGTACTTC | CASSKGDKAYEQYF
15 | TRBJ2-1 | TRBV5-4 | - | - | TGTGCCAGCAGCCCCACCTGGGACGGTCGGTATGAGCAGTTCTTC | CASSPTWDGRYEQFF
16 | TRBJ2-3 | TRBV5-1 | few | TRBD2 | TGCGCCAGCAGCTTCGGCGGGAGGGCTACCACAGATACGCAGTATTTT | CASSFGGRATTDTQYF
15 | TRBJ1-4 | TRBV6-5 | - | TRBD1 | TGTGCCATCTCAAACAGGGGACAGGATAATGAAAAACTGTTTTTT | CAISNRGQDNEKLFF
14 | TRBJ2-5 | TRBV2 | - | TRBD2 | TGTGCCAGCAGTGAAGGGACTAGCGTTGAGACCCAGTACTTC | CASSEGTSVETQYF
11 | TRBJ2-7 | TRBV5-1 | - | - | TGCGCCAGCAGCTTGGGGTACGAGCAGTACTTC | CASSLGYEQYF
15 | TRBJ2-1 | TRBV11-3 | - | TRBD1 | TGTGCCAGCAGCCCCACAGGGGGCGGACGGGTTGAGCAGTTCTTC | CASSPTGGGRVEQFF
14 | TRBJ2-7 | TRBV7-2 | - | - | - | CASSLFLFTYEQYF
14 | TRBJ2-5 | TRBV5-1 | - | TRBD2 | TGCGCCAGCAGTCTAGCGGGGGGGGCGGAGACCCAGTACTTC | CASSLAGGAETQYF
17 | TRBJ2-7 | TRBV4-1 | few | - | TGCGCCAGCAGCCGGAGGATCGCCGACGGTAACTCCTACGAGCAGTACTTC | CASSRRIADGNSYEQYF
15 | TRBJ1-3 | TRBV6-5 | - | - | TGTGCCAGCAGTAAACAGGGTATCTCTGGAAACACCATATATTTT | CASSKQGISGNTIYF
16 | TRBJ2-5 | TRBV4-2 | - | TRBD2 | TGTGCCAGCAGCCATGCAGGGACTAGCGGCCAAGAGACCCAGTACTTC | CASSHAGTSGQETQYF
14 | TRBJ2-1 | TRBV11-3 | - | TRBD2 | TGTGCCAGCAGCCCCCTGGCTAGCGGGGGTGAGCAGTTCTTC | CASSPLASGGEQFF
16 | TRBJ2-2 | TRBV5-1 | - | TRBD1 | TGCGCCAGCAGCGGCTCGGACAGGGGTTTTACCGGGGAGCTGTTTTTT | CASSGSDRGFTGELFF
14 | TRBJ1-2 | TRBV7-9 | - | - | TGTGCCAGCAGCTTATCGGCTCCGAACTATGGCTACACCTTC | CASSLSAPNYGYTF
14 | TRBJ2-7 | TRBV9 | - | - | TGTGCCAGCAGCGTAGATCAGGGGTTCTACGAGCAGTACTTC | CASSVDQGFYEQYF
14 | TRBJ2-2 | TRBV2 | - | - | TGTGCCAGCAGGAGTAGACCGAACACCGGGGAGCTGTTTTTT | CASRSRPNTGELFF
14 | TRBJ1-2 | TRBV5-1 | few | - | TGCGCCAGCAGCTTGGGCCAGGGCACCTATGGCTACACCTTC | CASSLGQGTYGYTF
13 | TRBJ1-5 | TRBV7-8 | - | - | TGTGCCAGCAGCCCTGGCCGAAATCAGCCCCAGCATTTT | CASSPGRNQPQHF
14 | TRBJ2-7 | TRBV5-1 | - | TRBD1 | TGCGCCAGCAGCTCGATAGACAGGGGGTACGAGCAGTACTTC | CASSSIDRGYEQYF
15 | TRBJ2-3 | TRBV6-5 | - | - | TGTGCCAGCAGTTACTCGCTGACTAGGCCAGATACGCAGTATTTT | CASSYSLTRPDTQYF
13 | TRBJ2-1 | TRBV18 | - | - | TGTGCCAGCTCAGCCGATAGGTACAATGAGCAGTTCTTC | CASSADRYNEQFF
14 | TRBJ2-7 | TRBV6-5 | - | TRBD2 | TGTGCCAGCAGCTATGGCGGGAGGGCGTACGAGCAGTACTTC | CASSYGGRAYEQYF
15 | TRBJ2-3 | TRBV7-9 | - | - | TGTGCCAGCAGCCGGGACCCCGTCCGGGGAGATACGCAGTATTTT | CASSRDPVRGDTQYF
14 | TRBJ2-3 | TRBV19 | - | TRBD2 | TGTGCCAGTAGTATAGCCCGGGGGGAAAATACGCAGTATTTT | CASSIARGENTQYF
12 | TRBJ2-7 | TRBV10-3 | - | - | TGTGCCATCAGTGAGTCCAGGGGCGAGCAGTACTTC | CAISESRGEQYF
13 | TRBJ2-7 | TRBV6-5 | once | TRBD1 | TGTGCCAGCAGTGATCTCGGACAGGACGAGCAGTACTTC | CASSDLGQDEQYF
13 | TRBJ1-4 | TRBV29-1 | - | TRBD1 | TGCAGCGTGCTGGGACAGGGGACTGAAAAACTGTTTTTT | CSVLGQGTEKLFF
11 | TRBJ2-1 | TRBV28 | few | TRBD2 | TGTGCCAGCCGGGGGGTTAATGAGCAGTTCTTC | CASRGVNEQFF
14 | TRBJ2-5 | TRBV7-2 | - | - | TGTGCCAGCGGCTCCAGAGGTGCGGGGGAGACCCAGTACTTC | CASGSRGAGETQYF
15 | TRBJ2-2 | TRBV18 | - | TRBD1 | TGTGCCAGCTCACCGACAGGGCAAAGAACCGGGGAGCTGTTTTTT | CASSPTGQRTGELFF
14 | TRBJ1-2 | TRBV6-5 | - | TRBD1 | TGTGCCAGCAGGGACAGGGGAATATCGGTGGGCTACACCTTC | CASRDRGISVGYTF
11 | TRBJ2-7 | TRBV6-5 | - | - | TGTGCCAGCACCTCCACCTACGAGCAGTACTTC | CASTSTYEQYF
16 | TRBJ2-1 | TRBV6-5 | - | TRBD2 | TGTGCCAGCAGTTACACGGGACTAGCGGGCCGGGATGAGCAGTTCTTC | CASSYTGLAGRDEQFF
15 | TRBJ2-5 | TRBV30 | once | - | TGTGCCTGGAGTGCGCCGGGGCTAGCGAGAGAGACCCAGTACTTC | CAWSAPGLARETQYF
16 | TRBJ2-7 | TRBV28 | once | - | TGTGCCAGCACTCCAAAGGGACTCCACTTTGCCTACGAGCAGTACTTC | CASTPKGLHFAYEQYF
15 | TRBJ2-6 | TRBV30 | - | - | TGTGCCTGGAGTCCAGGGTCTTACGGGGCCAACGTCCTGACTTTC | CAWSPGSYGANVLTF
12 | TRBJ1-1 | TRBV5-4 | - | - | TGTGCCAGCAGCGTCGATCTCGGGACGGCTTTCTTT | CASSVDLGTAFF
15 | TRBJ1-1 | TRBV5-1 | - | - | TGCGCCAGCAGTCCCACAGGGATGACGGCCCCTGAAGCTTTCTTT | CASSPTGMTAPEAFF
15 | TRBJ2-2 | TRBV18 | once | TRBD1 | TGTGCCAGCTCTCAACAGGGGGTCGACACCGGGGAGCTGTTTTTT | CASSQQGVDTGELFF
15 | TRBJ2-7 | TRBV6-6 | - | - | TGTGCCAGCAGTTACTCGAAACAGAGCTCCTACGAGCAGTACTTC | CASSYSKQSSYEQYF
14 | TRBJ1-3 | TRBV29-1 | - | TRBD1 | TGCAGCGTCACGGACAGGGCAAGAGGAAACACCATATATTTT | CSVTDRARGNTIYF
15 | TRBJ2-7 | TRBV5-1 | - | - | TGCGCCAGCAGCTTGGGCAGGGCTAAACCTTTGGAGCAGTACTTC | CASSLGRAKPLEQYF
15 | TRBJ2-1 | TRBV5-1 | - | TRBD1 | TGCGCCAGCAGCTCCTCGGGACAGGGAGGAAGTGAGCAGTTCTTC | CASSSSGQGGSEQFF